This T cell receptor (beta chain) is from a study of blood T cell repertoires in COVID-19 (dated by TCRdb to 2020 to 2022). Turning to the overall study: Samples covering the acute and convalescent phases of COVID-19 were provided by collaborators in the United States, Italy and Spain. The prospective study material was composed of cDNA or gDNA derived from T cells, B-cell-depleted T cells, or PBMCs. Subjects who had been exposed to COVID-19, were actively infected with it, or had recovered from it provided the deeply sampled blood TCRbeta repertoires that made up the dataset. A freely available public database, intended as a resource for researchers studying the immune response to SARS-CoV-2, is where the repertoires were released. Samples were obtained from the ongoing ImmuneRACE study (first 160 participants) and from 1,200 or so subjects provided by 6 global collaborators. Sample metadata almost always included a de-identified subject ID, COVID-19 status, age in years and sex. Where HLA class I and class II types were available, the types were taken from metadata supplied by the sample provider, not from assay-based typing. Here is what the overall study found, with its caveats: Clinical and demographic metadata were provided uncurated, with the amount varying by source and participant.

Participants in the prospective study were aged about 18 to 95 years, lived in over 20 United States geographic areas, and enrolled through a virtual design. Cohort assignment in the prospective study relied on participant-reported clinical history from a screening survey and a study questionnaire. In the prospective study, whole blood, serum and a nasopharyngeal or oropharyngeal swab were collected from each participant by mobile phlebotomists. Participants in the prospective study had the option to provide additional blood draws and questionnaires over a 2-month period. Before DNA extraction, prospective study blood samples were shipped either frozen or at room temperature. Taken from cysteine to phenylalanine, the CDR3 has 13 residues. Kept here is only the CDR3 DNA, which spans 39 bases and is read in frame from base 1. CDR1 and CDR2 were assigned from the germline V gene (reference sequence) as SEHNR and FQNEAQ. Relative to germline, V is 5 bases shorter and J is 4 bases shorter, with 11 bases between their ends.

About this clone itself: There is no known antigen for this receptor. Base qualities are not recorded, but no much larger clone differs from it by a single base.

TCRbeta CDR3 regions were amplified from genomic DNA using the immunoSEQ Assay, a bias-controlled multiplex PCR. On the authors' methods: Nucleated cell counts per sample were estimated from amplification of reference gene primers within the assay. Sequence reads were collapsed and filtered to measure the absolute abundance of every unique TCRbeta CDR3 rearrangement. For each sample, productive Simpson clonality was calculated by taking the square root of Simpson's diversity index across productive rearrangements. TCRdb mirrors the immuneACCESS table, restricted to in-frame sequences. Some clones are absent from its copies; in checked studies, under half trace to an unresolved V gene, and the reason for the others is unknown. The V and J calls and clone size were taken over from that table, and D and trimming were inferred from the DNA. The sample table contains hundreds of thousands of clones; only one count was recorded for roughly 86% of them. The biggest ten clones account for 2.6% of the sample.

The chain was built from TRBV7-9 and TRBJ1-2; the D segment cannot be called with confidence. Sequencing was performed on PBMCs or T cells enriched from blood (not recorded which). This receptor was identified in a woman younger than 45 with acute COVID-19. In nucleotide form, the sequence is TGTGCCAGCAGCCCCGAGGCGGCCTATGGCTACACCTTC. It specifies CASSPEAAYGYTF.